This T cell receptor beta chain was captured in a study of control samples from healthy donors and cancer patients. Here immunoSEQ multiplex PCR was the method, and the copy in TCRdb shows in-frame clones only, minus some. Of approximately 160,000 clones in the sample, 94% were seen once. Sequenced sample: blood. The origin of this receptor is a woman aged 18-29 years in good health.

CDR3 sequence (DNA): TGTGCCAGCAGTTACAGGGGGCAGGGTTCACCCCTCCACTTT. Amino acids: CASSYRGQGSPLHF. The chain joins TRBV6-5 to TRBJ1-6, with TRBD1 matching 7 bases. CDR3 length: 14 amino acids. The trim removed 2 bases at V and 9 bases at J, leaving 4 bases unmatched. Germline V gives CDR1 MNHEY, CDR2 SVGAGI.